These T cell receptor beta chains were read from a single sample in a study of T cells after posttransplantation cyclophosphamide. The method was immunoSEQ multiplex PCR; TCRdb's version includes in-frame clones alone and lacks a portion of them. Recorded here are fewer than 55,000 clones, none singletons. Sequencing used PBMCs. These receptors all come from a man aged 35-49 years in good health, CMV-negative, and a related stem cell transplant donor. The CDR3 runs from the conserved cysteine through the conserved F or W. The D gene is left open where the match is weak. Only some rows state a clone size, as once, few, many or a class for expanded clones.

d_gene	abundance	v_gene	j_gene	CDR3nt	CDR3aa
TRBD2	-	TRBV14	TRBJ2-1	TGTGCCAGCAGCCAAGATAGGGGTAGCGGGAGGGGACATGAGCAGTTCTTC	CASSQDRGSGRGHEQFF
TRBD2	many	TRBV2	TRBJ2-7	TGTGCCACTACTAGCGTCCGACCGGGAGACGAGCAGTACTTC	CATTSVRPGDEQYF
TRBD2	few	TRBV11-2	TRBJ2-1	TGTGCCAGCAGCTTAGATTTGCAGCGGGGTAGCAATGAGCAGTTCTTC	CASSLDLQRGSNEQFF
-	-	TRBV27	TRBJ1-1	TGTGCCAGCAGTCATCCCCCTCTGGGGGGGCTCGGGAACACTGAAGCTTTCTTT	CASSHPPLGGLGNTEAFF
-	many	TRBV7-6	TRBJ2-2	TGTGCCAGCAGCTTAGCAGGAGCCGGGGAGCTGTTTTTT	CASSLAGAGELFF
TRBD1	-	TRBV14	TRBJ2-1	TGTGCCAGCAGCCAAGACCGGGACAGGGTGATCAATGAGCAGTTCTTC	CASSQDRDRVINEQFF
-	many	TRBV7-9	TRBJ1-6	TGTGCCAGCAGCCCCGGGCCAGGGAATTCACCCCTCCACTTT	CASSPGPGNSPLHF
-	many	TRBV10-3	TRBJ2-1	TGTGCCATCAGTGAGGTAGCGGTCAATGAGCAGTTCTTC	CAISEVAVNEQFF
TRBD2	few	TRBV9	TRBJ2-2	TGTGCCAGCAACCTAGCGGGGGGGACCGGGGAGCTGTTTTTT	CASNLAGGTGELFF
TRBD1	many	TRBV19	TRBJ1-1	TGTGCCAGTAGTATAGGGCAGGGGGTAACTGAAGCTTTCTTT	CASSIGQGVTEAFF
TRBD2	many	TRBV10-3	TRBJ2-1	TGTGCCATCAGTCAGGGACTAGCGGGGGCGGGAGAGCAGTTCTTC	CAISQGLAGAGEQFF
TRBD2	-	TRBV7-8	TRBJ2-3	TGTGCCAGCAGCTCGGAGAGGACTAGCGGCACAGATACGCAGTATTTT	CASSSERTSGTDTQYF
TRBD2	many	TRBV19	TRBJ2-1	TGTGCCAGTAGTATGACTAGCGGGAGGAATGAGCAGTTCTTC	CASSMTSGRNEQFF
TRBD2	many	TRBV9	TRBJ2-5	TGTGCCAGCAGCGTGGATGCGGGGGGACAAGAGACCCAGTACTTC	CASSVDAGGQETQYF
-	medium-sized	TRBV6-1	TRBJ1-3	TGTGCCAGCAGTGAGGGGGCGGCCTCTGGAAACACCATATATTTT	CASSEGAASGNTIYF
-	many	TRBV19	TRBJ1-3	TGTGCCAGTAGTGGATTTCCCGTGCTGGAGCCTGGAAACACCATATATTTT	CASSGFPVLEPGNTIYF
-	many	TRBV5-6	TRBJ1-6	TGTGCCAGCAGCTTTGGGGGGGTTTCGTCACCCCTCCACTTT	CASSFGGVSSPLHF
-	many	TRBV10-3	TRBJ2-2	TGTGCCACCCGTGGCGGGACAGAAACCGGGGAGCTGTTTTTT	CATRGGTETGELFF
TRBD1	many	TRBV5-6	TRBJ2-1	TGTGCCAGCAGCTTGGGACAGGGGGTTGACAATGAGCAGTTCTTC	CASSLGQGVDNEQFF
-	many	TRBV5-4	TRBJ1-4	TGTGCCAGCAGTTTGCGGGGGGAAAAACTGTTTTTT	CASSLRGEKLFF
-	few	TRBV4-1	TRBJ2-1	TGCGCCAGCAGCCAAGAGGACAGCCTTTCCTACAATGAGCAGTTCTTC	CASSQEDSLSYNEQFF
-	many	TRBV7-9	TRBJ2-2	TGTGCCAGCAGCTTTTATAGCGGCTTGAACACCGGGGAGCTGTTTTTT	CASSFYSGLNTGELFF
-	-	TRBV5-1	TRBJ2-5	TGCGCCAGCAGGTCAGGGATACAAGAGACCCAGTACTTC	CASRSGIQETQYF
TRBD1	many	TRBV5-6	TRBJ1-6	TGTGCCAGCAGCCAGGGGGCCTCATTAAATTCACCCCTCCACTTT	CASSQGASLNSPLHF
-	many	TRBV11-3	TRBJ2-3	TGTGCCAGTCGGACTCCCTACACAGATACGCAGTATTTT	CASRTPYTDTQYF
-	many	TRBV6-6	TRBJ1-1	TGTGCCACCTCTTGGAGGATAGGGAACACTGAAGCTTTCTTT	CATSWRIGNTEAFF
-	many	TRBV6-6	TRBJ2-2	TGTGCCAGCAGGGGGCAGGTCACCGGGGAGCTGTTTTTT	CASRGQVTGELFF
-	many	TRBV18	TRBJ2-7	TGTGCCAGCTCACCACCCCAGGGCGAGCAGTACTTC	CASSPPQGEQYF
TRBD1	many	TRBV11-3	TRBJ2-3	TGTGCCAGCAGCCGGACAGGCCCATCGGATACGCAGTATTTT	CASSRTGPSDTQYF
-	few	TRBV7-8	TRBJ2-3	TGTGCCAGCAGCCCAGGGGTTCGCACAGATACGCAGTATTTT	CASSPGVRTDTQYF
TRBD2	few	TRBV30	TRBJ2-5	TGTGCCTGGTCGTCGGGGGGGGGTATGGTCCAAGAGACCCAGTACTTC	CAWSSGGGMVQETQYF
TRBD2	-	TRBV9	TRBJ2-3	TGTGCCAGCAGCGGTCAATCCGGGACTAGCGGGAGGTCGACAGATACGCAGTATTTT	CASSGQSGTSGRSTDTQYF
TRBD1	many	TRBV10-3	TRBJ1-1	TGTGCCATCAGCCCGGGACAGGGGCCCTACACTGAAGCTTTCTTT	CAISPGQGPYTEAFF
-	many	TRBV9	TRBJ1-6	TGTGCCAGCAGCGGCAGGAACAACTCACCCCTCCACTTT	CASSGRNNSPLHF
TRBD1	medium-sized	TRBV5-8	TRBJ1-3	TGTGCCAGCAGCTCCGACAGGGTTCCTGGAAACACCATATATTTT	CASSSDRVPGNTIYF
-	many	TRBV9	TRBJ2-5	TGTGCCAGCAGCGCCACAGGTGCGGGGGAGACCCAGTACTTC	CASSATGAGETQYF
TRBD1	few	TRBV25-1	TRBJ2-5	TGTGCCAGCAGTGAATTTATGGGACAGGGTTCGGAGACCCAGTACTTC	CASSEFMGQGSETQYF
-	many	TRBV29-1	TRBJ2-3	TGCAGCGTTGTCATCAGGGGAACAGATACGCAGTATTTT	CSVVIRGTDTQYF
-	many	TRBV20-1	TRBJ2-5	TGCAGTGCCTCCGCGGAGACCCAGTACTTC	CSASAETQYF
TRBD1	few	TRBV6-4	TRBJ1-1	TGTGCCAGCAGCGTGGACAGGGACACTGAAGCTTTCTTT	CASSVDRDTEAFF
TRBD2	many	TRBV6-5	TRBJ2-1	TGTGCCAGCAGCAAGAGACTAGCGGGGGATGAGCAGTTCTTC	CASSKRLAGDEQFF
-	many	TRBV19	TRBJ1-2	TGTGCCAGTAGTATAGGGGCGGACATCCTTAACTATGGCTACACCTTC	CASSIGADILNYGYTF
TRBD2	-	TRBV25-1	TRBJ2-3	TGTGCCAGCAGTGAAGAGAAGAGACTAGCGGGCACAGATACGCAGTATTTT	CASSEEKRLAGTDTQYF
-	many	TRBV5-1	TRBJ2-1	TGCGCCAGCAGCTTGGACGGACAAGCATACAATGAGCAGTTCTTC	CASSLDGQAYNEQFF
-	many	TRBV4-2	TRBJ1-2	TGTGCCAGCAGCCATCCTACAGGCGACTATGGCTACACCTTC	CASSHPTGDYGYTF
TRBD2	few	TRBV27	TRBJ2-1	TGTGCCAGCAGTTTAGGGACTAGCGTAAATGAGCAGTTCTTC	CASSLGTSVNEQFF
-	many	TRBV5-1	TRBJ1-1	TGCGCCAGCAGCTTGGCACAGGGCATGAACACTGAAGCTTTCTTT	CASSLAQGMNTEAFF
-	many	TRBV29-1	TRBJ2-5	TGCAGCGTTGACTATTTCCAAGAGACCCAGTACTTC	CSVDYFQETQYF
-	many	TRBV13	TRBJ1-5	TGTGCCAGCAGCTCCCGGGGGGATAGCAATCAGCCCCAGCATTTT	CASSSRGDSNQPQHF
-	many	TRBV6-5	TRBJ1-2	TGTGCCAGCAGTCTTTATCAGGGGAACTATGGCTACACCTTC	CASSLYQGNYGYTF
-	-	TRBV4-2	TRBJ2-2	TGTGCCAGCAGCCCACAGGGACAGAACACCGGGGAGCTGTTTTTT	CASSPQGQNTGELFF
-	few	TRBV14	TRBJ2-4	TGTGCCAGCAGCCAAGGGCAATCAAACATTCAGTACTTC	CASSQGQSNIQYF
-	many	TRBV6-5	TRBJ1-3	TGTGCCAGCAGTTCAGGGAGGTCTGGAAACACCATATATTTT	CASSSGRSGNTIYF
-	many	TRBV5-4	TRBJ2-1	TGTGCCAGCCGGTGGGGGGGCTCTAATCCCTACAATGAGCAGTTCTTC	CASRWGGSNPYNEQFF
-	-	TRBV9	TRBJ2-2	TGTGCCAGCAGCGTAGAGGCAGGATTCACCGGGGAGCTGTTTTTT	CASSVEAGFTGELFF
-	-	TRBV11-2	TRBJ2-1	TGTGCCAGCAGCTTAGAGGACAGCTACAATGAGCAGTTCTTC	CASSLEDSYNEQFF